The present T cell receptor (beta chain) was sequenced within a study of identifying expanded T cells in peripheral blood. Study findings and constraints: Across healthy donors, higher total template counts meant significantly greater roughly two-week count variance. Technical replicates showed roughly 1.2 changed clones; two weeks about 16.4; four weeks 19.

Germline V CDR1 and CDR2: SNHLY, FYNNEI. The CDR3 is 13 amino acids. The V segment lost 7 bases and the J segment 4 bases; nucleotides outside the gene matches: 5. Generated by immunoSEQ multiplex PCR, the TCRdb table keeps only in-frame clones and is missing some. The table lists 85,000 to 120,000 clones, around 88% of them singletons. No infections or other immune events were documented during collection. To note about this clone: What it binds is not known.

The material sequenced was blood. The chain links TRBV2 to TRBJ2-3; 7 nucleotides agree with TRBD2. The clonotype comes from a person between 18 and 75 years old in good health. CDR3 amino acids: CASTRTRADTQYF. The CDR3 DNA reads as TGTGCCAGCACGCGGACTAGAGCAGATACGCAGTATTTT.